Listed here are 15 T cell receptor beta chains from one sample, sequenced in a study of cytomegalovirus exposure and HLA in healthy donors. It was with 60 Vbeta and 13 Jbeta primers that the PCR ran. Using immunoSEQ multiplex PCR, the repertoire was profiled, and TCRdb retains in-frame clones only, with some absent. The sample records 110,000 to 150,000 clones, under 80% being singletons. Input material: PBMCs. All receptors come from a woman aged 45-65 years in good health and CMV-seropositive.

The gene calls are TRBV4-3 and TRBJ1-6, with D perhaps TRBD1 (6 bases). The CDR3 runs 16 residues. Germline V gene lookup returns CDR1 LGHNA and CDR2 YSLEER. Deletions cut 0 bases from V and 6 bases from J, with 12 bases between. This chain's CDR3 is CASSQDYGRGNSPLHF. As DNA, the CDR3 is TGCGCCAGCAGCCAAGATTACGGCAGGGGTAATTCACCCCTCCACTTT.

The rearrangement joins TRBV20-1 to TRBJ2-2; no definite D call. The CDR3 is 11 amino acids. The V end was cut by 0 bases, the J end by 7 bases, with 3 bases between. The germline gives CDR1 DFQATT, CDR2 SNEGSKA (reference sequence). The CDR3 protein is CSARDGGELFF. In DNA form, the CDR3 reads TGCAGTGCTAGAGACGGCGGGGAGCTGTTTTTT.

The chain links TRBV14 to TRBJ1-1, with 8 bases aligning to TRBD1. Germline lookup yields CDR1 SGHDN and CDR2 FVKESK. V was clipped by 4 bases and J by 1 base; unmatched bases: 8. This CDR3 region has 16 residues. CDR3: CASSPKDRDPNTEAFF. The CDR3 DNA follows: TGTGCCAGCAGCCCGAAGGACAGGGACCCGAACACTGAAGCTTTCTTT.

The chain combines TRBV2 with TRBJ2-7; TRBD1 aligns across 8 bases. Trimming removed 6 bases from V and 7 bases from J; junction bases left unmatched: 11. The CDR3 sequence is 14 residues long. Germline V CDR1 and CDR2: SNHLY, FYNNEI. The CDR3 region has the DNA TGTGCCAGCAGATCTAGGACAGGGTGGAGGGAGCAGTACTTC. Translated, it gives CASRSRTGWREQYF.

The CDR3 region is CASSQDVGTSGYSLPDTQYF. The CDR3 DNA is TGTGCCAGCAGCCAAGATGTGGGGACTAGCGGTTACTCACTTCCAGATACGCAGTATTTT. The chain has TRBV4-2 and TRBJ2-3; TRBD2 agrees at 11 bases. V lost 0 bases, J lost 4 bases, and 15 bases stayed unmatched. CDR1 is LGHNA and CDR2 is YNFKEQ in the germline V gene. The CDR3 has 20 residues.

This clone was observed once. V usage is TRBV10-3 and J usage is TRBJ1-1, with no clear D. Germline V gives CDR1 ENHRY, CDR2 SYGVKD. Trimming left V 1 base short and J 1 base short, with 10 bases between. The CDR3 is 15 residues long. CDR3 protein: CAISEFEGSNTEAFF. DNA for the CDR3: TGTGCCATCAGTGAGTTTGAGGGATCGAACACTGAAGCTTTCTTT.

The CDR3 is CASRGGLGNTIYF. Here the CDR3 DNA reads TGTGCCAGCCGAGGGGGCTTGGGAAACACCATATATTTT. This rearrangement joins TRBV9 to TRBJ1-3; TRBD1 agrees at 7 bases. The V gene's germline CDR1 is SGDLS and CDR2 YYNGEE. J was trimmed by 4 bases and V by 7 bases; bases with no gene match: 5. The CDR3 length is 13 residues.

The rearrangement uses TRBV10-3 and TRBJ1-3; no clear D. The CDR3 consists of 16 residues. Germline V lookup: CDR1 ENHRY, CDR2 SYGVKD. The V and J ends lost 6 bases and 0 bases respectively, with 15 bases between them. The CDR3 DNA is TGTGCCATCAGCTTAGAGTATCCCCGCTCTGGAAACACCATATATTTT. Translating it yields CAISLEYPRSGNTIYF.

V usage is TRBV28 and J usage is TRBJ1-6; D unclear. V lost 11 bases, J lost 0 bases, and 11 bases lay in between. Germline V lookup: CDR1 MDHEN, CDR2 SYDVKM. The CDR3 is 14 amino acids. The CDR3 protein is CAAAGSSYNSPLHF. CDR3 bases: TGTGCCGCGGCTGGCAGCTCCTATAATTCACCCCTCCACTTT.

The rearrangement links TRBV5-5 to TRBJ2-3; 9 nucleotides line up with TRBD2. The CDR3 runs to 15 residues. The V gene end was trimmed by 1 base and the J gene end by 1 base; junction bases not matched to a gene: 1. The germline V gene encodes CDR1 SGHKS and CDR2 YYEKEE (reference sequence). The CDR3 sequence is CASSLLAGGTDTQYF. CDR3 nucleotides: TGTGCCAGCAGCTTGTTAGCGGGGGGCACAGATACGCAGTATTTT.

Only a few counts were recorded for this clone. The chain uses TRBV7-9 and TRBJ1-1; D gene ambiguous. The CDR3 loop spans 14 amino acids. CDR1 and CDR2 (germline): SEHNR, FQNEAQ (reference sequence). V was pared by 1 base and J by 1 base, with 7 bases between. In nucleotides, the CDR3 is TGTGCCAGCAGCTTAGGGGCGGGGAACACTGAAGCTTTCTTT. Translated, it gives CASSLGAGNTEAFF.

With respect to this clone: The germline gene is not matched at one end of the junction; a read error may be the cause. V usage is TRBV6-5 and J usage is TRBJ2-5; D possibly corresponds to TRBD1 (5 bases). The end of the DNA is better explained by TRBJ2-7, so the J call may be wrong. The germline V gene has CDR1 MNHEY and CDR2 SVGAGI. This CDR3 has 13 residues. CDR3 coding DNA: TGTGCCGGCAGTGTCAGGGAAGCGTACGAGCAGTACTTC. Its translation: CAGSVREAYEQYF.

This clone has a handful of counts. This chain connects TRBV7-9 to TRBJ1-6; no definite D call. Trimming stripped 5 bases from V and 3 bases from J, with 14 bases between. There are 16 residues in the CDR3. The germline CDR1 and CDR2 sequences are SEHNR and FQNEAQ (reference sequence). CDR3 sequence: CASSPGVGYYNSPLHF. CDR3 DNA sequence: TGTGCCAGCAGCCCGGGAGTGGGATACTATAATTCACCCCTCCACTTT.

This chain joins TRBV30 and TRBJ1-5; D possibly corresponds to TRBD1 (5 bases). Germline V gives CDR1 GTSNPN, CDR2 SVGIG (reference sequence). CDR3 size: 13 residues. The V and J ends lost 2 bases and 5 bases respectively, with 10 bases between them. The CDR3 here is CAWSMGEDQPQHF. The CDR3 region has the DNA TGTGCCTGGAGTATGGGGGAGGATCAGCCCCAGCATTTT.

The CDR3 reads CAGGSGYSYEQYF. DNA for the CDR3: TGTGCCGGGGGGTCCGGGTACTCCTACGAGCAGTACTTC. The V and J genes are TRBV6-5 and TRBJ2-7; maybe TRBD2 (6 bases). Trimming pared 11 bases from V and 0 bases from J, leaving 14 bases between. This CDR3 comprises 13 residues. The V gene's germline CDR1 is MNHEY and CDR2 SVGAGI.